This TCR gamma chain was identified during a study of Vδ1+ human thymocytes. Overall study results and limits: Despite high sort purity, roughly 20% of thymic T cell receptor delta sequences were Vdelta2. Unexpected Vdelta2 sequences could cause misinterpretation of bulk repertoire data. Highly polyclonal TRG and TRD repertoires with Gaussian CDR3 length distributions appeared in thymus.

Sequences come from RNA converted to cDNA by reverse transcription. The CDR3 regions were amplified by multiplex PCR from V-gene primers to a constant-region primer. TCRdb repeated clone calling on the multiplex PCR reads with CATT. The sample records about 6,500 gamma-chain clones, approximately 38% being singletons. The length of the CDR3 is 11 residues. V was clipped by 2 bases and J by 6 bases; unmatched bases: 1. CDR1 is VTNTFY and CDR2 is YDVSTARD in the germline V gene (reference sequence). In the case of this clone: The antigen remains unidentified. Other DNA sequences in this specimen translate into the identical CDR3.

What was sequenced was Vdelta1+ gamma-delta thymocytes from the thymus. Subset specified: FACS-sorted CD3+ TCRalphabeta- TCRVdelta1+ TCRVdelta2- thymocytes. The sequence came from a boy under two years old who had congenital heart surgery. J is TRGJ1 or TRGJ2 and V is TRGV3. CDR3 region: CATWDTYKKLF. The CDR3 DNA is TGTGCCACCTGGGACACTTATAAGAAACTCTTT.